A selection of T cell receptor beta chains follows, all from one sample in a study of cytomegalovirus exposure and HLA in healthy donors. Clones were read by immunoSEQ multiplex PCR, and TCRdb kept only the in-frame ones, dropping some. The sample carries under 200,000 clones, around four fifths recorded once. Material for sequencing was PBMCs. The receptors stem from a man aged 18 to 29 in good health and CMV-seronegative. The CDR3 runs from the conserved cysteine through the conserved F or W. Fields, in order: clone size, J gene, D gene, V gene, CDR3 DNA, CDR3 protein. The D gene is left open where the match is weak. A clone size is listed for some rows: how often the clone was seen (once, few, many), or a class if it is expanded.

abundance: NA
j_gene: TRBJ1-3
d_gene: TRBD1
v_gene: TRBV6-5
CDR3nt: TGTGCCAGCAGGGGACAGGGAATGGCTGGAAACACCATATATTTT
CDR3aa: CASRGQGMAGNTIYF

abundance: NA
j_gene: TRBJ2-1
d_gene: NA
v_gene: TRBV27
CDR3nt: TGTGCCAGCAGTGGAGACAGTCCTGTCGCATTCAATGAGCAGTTCTTC
CDR3aa: CASSGDSPVAFNEQFF

abundance: NA
j_gene: TRBJ2-1
d_gene: NA
v_gene: TRBV30
CDR3nt: TGTGCCTGGAGCTTGACCGAGGACAATGAGCAGTTCTTC
CDR3aa: CAWSLTEDNEQFF

abundance: few
j_gene: TRBJ2-1
d_gene: TRBD2
v_gene: TRBV10-3
CDR3nt: TGTGCCATCAGTGAGGTAGCGGGAGCTGACAATGAGCAGTTCTTC
CDR3aa: CAISEVAGADNEQFF

abundance: NA
j_gene: TRBJ2-4
d_gene: NA
v_gene: TRBV10-1
CDR3nt: TGCGCCAGCAGAAGCGAGGGCCCCCAAGCCAAAAACATTCAGTACTTC
CDR3aa: CASRSEGPQAKNIQYF

abundance: NA
j_gene: TRBJ2-7
d_gene: TRBD1
v_gene: TRBV6-6
CDR3nt: TGTGCCAGCAGTCTCGGGACAGGGGTGACGTCCTACGAGCAGTACTTC
CDR3aa: CASSLGTGVTSYEQYF

abundance: NA
j_gene: TRBJ2-7
d_gene: TRBD2
v_gene: TRBV5-6
CDR3nt: TGTGCCAGCAGCTTCGGACTAGGGAGCTCCTACGAGCAGTACTTC
CDR3aa: CASSFGLGSSYEQYF

abundance: NA
j_gene: TRBJ2-7
d_gene: TRBD1
v_gene: TRBV18
CDR3nt: TGTGCCAGCTCAAGACAGAGACAGGGTAGCTACGAGCAGTACTTC
CDR3aa: CASSRQRQGSYEQYF

abundance: NA
j_gene: TRBJ2-6
d_gene: NA
v_gene: TRBV29-1
CDR3nt: TGCAGCGTTCAACATCCCGGGGCCAACGTCCTGACTTTC
CDR3aa: CSVQHPGANVLTF

abundance: NA
j_gene: TRBJ2-7
d_gene: NA
v_gene: TRBV4-3
CDR3nt: TGCGCCAGCAGCCAAGGGGCAGGCCCCTACTACGAGCAGTACTTC
CDR3aa: CASSQGAGPYYEQYF

abundance: NA
j_gene: TRBJ2-7
d_gene: TRBD1
v_gene: TRBV27
CDR3nt: TGTGCCAGCGCCAGGGGGCTGGGTAACGAGCAGTACTTC
CDR3aa: CASARGLGNEQYF

abundance: NA
j_gene: TRBJ2-5
d_gene: TRBD1
v_gene: TRBV18
CDR3nt: TGTGCCAGCTCACCATATGCCCAGGGGGCCATTGAAGAGACCCAGTACTTC
CDR3aa: CASSPYAQGAIEETQYF

abundance: NA
j_gene: TRBJ1-4
d_gene: NA
v_gene: TRBV28
CDR3nt: TGTGCCAGCAGTAGCCCAGGGAATCCTGAAAAACTGTTTTTT
CDR3aa: CASSSPGNPEKLFF

abundance: NA
j_gene: TRBJ1-1
d_gene: NA
v_gene: TRBV7-6
CDR3nt: TGTGCCAGCAGCCCCCAGGGGAACATGAACACTGAAGCTTTCTTT
CDR3aa: CASSPQGNMNTEAFF

abundance: NA
j_gene: TRBJ2-2
d_gene: TRBD2
v_gene: TRBV7-9
CDR3nt: TGTGCCAGCACCCCCGGGACTACGAACACCGGGGAGCTGTTTTTT
CDR3aa: CASTPGTTNTGELFF

abundance: NA
j_gene: TRBJ1-5
d_gene: TRBD1
v_gene: TRBV4-1
CDR3nt: TGCGCCAGCAGCCAAACCCAGGGGGGAAGCAATCAGCCCCAGCATTTT
CDR3aa: CASSQTQGGSNQPQHF

abundance: NA
j_gene: TRBJ2-2
d_gene: NA
v_gene: TRBV28
CDR3nt: TGTGCCAGCACCTACACCGGGGAGCTGTTTTTT
CDR3aa: CASTYTGELFF

abundance: NA
j_gene: TRBJ1-3
d_gene: NA
v_gene: TRBV2
CDR3nt: TGTGCCAGCAGTCCCCAGGCACACCTCGGGGACACCATATATTTT
CDR3aa: CASSPQAHLGDTIYF

abundance: NA
j_gene: TRBJ2-2
d_gene: TRBD1
v_gene: TRBV11-2
CDR3nt: TGTGCCAGCAGCTTACGGACAGGGGGCACCGGGGAGCTGTTTTTT
CDR3aa: CASSLRTGGTGELFF

abundance: NA
j_gene: TRBJ2-7
d_gene: NA
v_gene: TRBV5-6
CDR3nt: TGTGCCAGCAGCCTGAGCGGGTACGAGCAGTACTTC
CDR3aa: CASSLSGYEQYF

abundance: NA
j_gene: TRBJ2-7
d_gene: NA
v_gene: TRBV27
CDR3nt: TGTGCCAGCAGTTACGATGGTGGAGTCTACGAGCAGTACTTC
CDR3aa: CASSYDGGVYEQYF

abundance: NA
j_gene: TRBJ2-2
d_gene: NA
v_gene: TRBV23-1
CDR3nt: TGCGCCAGCAGTCAATCGGGGGCAGGGAAGGCCGGGGAGCTGTTTTTT
CDR3aa: CASSQSGAGKAGELFF

abundance: NA
j_gene: TRBJ1-5
d_gene: TRBD1
v_gene: TRBV30
CDR3nt: TGTGCCTGGAGTACCGGGACAGGAATAGCGGGCAATCAGCCCCAGCATTTT
CDR3aa: CAWSTGTGIAGNQPQHF

abundance: NA
j_gene: TRBJ2-5
d_gene: TRBD1
v_gene: TRBV5-8
CDR3nt: TGTGCCAGCAGCACCGGACAGGGAGAAGAGACCCAGTACTTC
CDR3aa: CASSTGQGEETQYF

abundance: NA
j_gene: TRBJ1-1
d_gene: NA
v_gene: TRBV6-1
CDR3nt: TGTGCCAGCACTATACCCATTGGGGGCGATACGACTTTCTTT
CDR3aa: CASTIPIGGDTTFF

abundance: NA
j_gene: TRBJ2-2
d_gene: NA
v_gene: TRBV5-6
CDR3nt: TGTGCCAGCAGCTTGTCAGGTTTGAACGGGGAGCTGTTTTTT
CDR3aa: CASSLSGLNGELFF

abundance: NA
j_gene: TRBJ2-2
d_gene: TRBD2
v_gene: TRBV7-9
CDR3nt: TGTGCCAGCAGCCCTATAGCGGGATCCGGGGAGCTGTTTTTT
CDR3aa: CASSPIAGSGELFF

abundance: NA
j_gene: TRBJ2-1
d_gene: TRBD2
v_gene: TRBV5-6
CDR3nt: TGTGCCAGCAGCCCACGGGGGGTAGGCTACAATGAGCAGTTCTTC
CDR3aa: CASSPRGVGYNEQFF

abundance: NA
j_gene: TRBJ2-7
d_gene: TRBD2
v_gene: TRBV5-1
CDR3nt: TGCGCCAGCAGCTCGGTACTAGCGGGGTCCTACGAGCAGTACTTC
CDR3aa: CASSSVLAGSYEQYF

abundance: NA
j_gene: TRBJ1-2
d_gene: NA
v_gene: TRBV27
CDR3nt: TGTGCCAGCAGTTTGCAACCCACATATGGCTACACCTTC
CDR3aa: CASSLQPTYGYTF

abundance: once
j_gene: TRBJ2-1
d_gene: TRBD1
v_gene: TRBV19
CDR3nt: TGTGCCAGTAGTACACGCCGGGACAGGGGAGGCAATGAGCAGTTCTTC
CDR3aa: CASSTRRDRGGNEQFF

abundance: NA
j_gene: TRBJ1-2
d_gene: TRBD1
v_gene: TRBV2
CDR3nt: TGTGCCAGCAGTGAAGGGGGACAGGGACTCCCTAATGGCTACACCTTC
CDR3aa: CASSEGGQGLPNGYTF

abundance: few
j_gene: TRBJ2-7
d_gene: TRBD1
v_gene: TRBV6-1
CDR3nt: TGTGCCAGCAGATATACCGGGACAGGGGGCTACGAGCAGTACTTC
CDR3aa: CASRYTGTGGYEQYF

abundance: NA
j_gene: TRBJ2-2
d_gene: TRBD1
v_gene: TRBV19
CDR3nt: TGTGCCAGTAGCCTCGGACAGGTATACACCGGGGAGCTGTTTTTT
CDR3aa: CASSLGQVYTGELFF

abundance: NA
j_gene: TRBJ2-7
d_gene: NA
v_gene: TRBV29-1
CDR3nt: TGCAGCGTTGAGCAGGGCTCCTACGAGCAGTACTTC
CDR3aa: CSVEQGSYEQYF

abundance: NA
j_gene: TRBJ1-2
d_gene: NA
v_gene: TRBV5-1
CDR3nt: TGCGCCAGCAGCCAATCGACAGCACTCTATGGCTACACCTTC
CDR3aa: CASSQSTALYGYTF

abundance: NA
j_gene: TRBJ1-1
d_gene: NA
v_gene: TRBV6-6
CDR3nt: TGTGCCAGCAGTTACCCCCTAGGGAGGGGGAACACTGAAGCTTTCTTT
CDR3aa: CASSYPLGRGNTEAFF

abundance: NA
j_gene: TRBJ2-2
d_gene: NA
v_gene: TRBV28
CDR3nt: TGTGCCAGCAAAAGTCGGTGGGCTGTCAACACCGGGGAGCTGTTTTTT
CDR3aa: CASKSRWAVNTGELFF

abundance: NA
j_gene: TRBJ2-7
d_gene: TRBD2
v_gene: TRBV6-5
CDR3nt: TGTGCCAGCACAGGGTCCGGGACTAGCTCCTACGAGCAGTACTTC
CDR3aa: CASTGSGTSSYEQYF

abundance: NA
j_gene: TRBJ2-3
d_gene: TRBD2
v_gene: TRBV7-3
CDR3nt: TGTGCCAGCAGCCATCGGGGGGGGGCCACAGATACGCAGTATTTT
CDR3aa: CASSHRGGATDTQYF

abundance: NA
j_gene: TRBJ2-7
d_gene: TRBD1
v_gene: TRBV6-1
CDR3nt: TGTGCCAGCACTTGGACAGGGGGGACCTACGAGCAGTACTTC
CDR3aa: CASTWTGGTYEQYF

abundance: NA
j_gene: TRBJ2-7
d_gene: TRBD1
v_gene: TRBV27
CDR3nt: TGTGCCAGCAAATTGACAGGGTTGGGGTCCTACGAGCAGTACTTC
CDR3aa: CASKLTGLGSYEQYF

abundance: NA
j_gene: TRBJ1-1
d_gene: NA
v_gene: TRBV12-5
CDR3nt: TGTGCTAGTGGTTTGGTTCCAGGCGGGGGTCGGACTTGGAACACTGAAGCTTTCTTT
CDR3aa: CASGLVPGGGRTWNTEAFF

abundance: NA
j_gene: TRBJ1-1
d_gene: NA
v_gene: TRBV28
CDR3nt: TGTGCCAGCACCTCGGCGTGGGGGGGCTTGCACACTGAAGCTTTCTTT
CDR3aa: CASTSAWGGLHTEAFF

abundance: NA
j_gene: TRBJ2-3
d_gene: TRBD2
v_gene: TRBV7-9
CDR3nt: TGTGCCAGCAGCTTAGTACCGGGACTAGCGGGACCGAGCACAGATACGCAGTATTTT
CDR3aa: CASSLVPGLAGPSTDTQYF

abundance: once
j_gene: TRBJ1-6
d_gene: NA
v_gene: TRBV19
CDR3nt: TGTGCCAGTAGTATCTCGACAGGCCATAATTCACCCCTCCACTTT
CDR3aa: CASSISTGHNSPLHF

abundance: NA
j_gene: TRBJ2-5
d_gene: TRBD2
v_gene: TRBV27
CDR3nt: TGTGCCAGCAGTTTATCTACTGGGGCGGGGGGACTCCAAGAGACCCAGTACTTC
CDR3aa: CASSLSTGAGGLQETQYF

abundance: NA
j_gene: TRBJ2-7
d_gene: NA
v_gene: TRBV18
CDR3nt: TGTGCCAGCTCACCAGGGGCAGGGGGGTCCTACGAGCAGTACTTC
CDR3aa: CASSPGAGGSYEQYF

abundance: once
j_gene: TRBJ2-1
d_gene: NA
v_gene: TRBV21-1
CDR3nt: TGTGCCAGCAGCGTAGCGGGAACATCGAATGAGCAGTTCTTC
CDR3aa: CASSVAGTSNEQFF

abundance: NA
j_gene: TRBJ1-5
d_gene: NA
v_gene: TRBV6-1
CDR3nt: TGTGCCAGCAGTGGTGAGACAGGTTACAATCAGCCCCAGCATTTT
CDR3aa: CASSGETGYNQPQHF

abundance: NA
j_gene: TRBJ2-1
d_gene: TRBD1
v_gene: TRBV5-4
CDR3nt: TGTGCCAGCAGCCGACAGGGGGTTAGCTCCTACAATGAGCAGTTCTTC
CDR3aa: CASSRQGVSSYNEQFF

abundance: NA
j_gene: TRBJ2-7
d_gene: TRBD2
v_gene: TRBV5-1
CDR3nt: TGCGCCAGCAGCTTGGCCACGGCGGGAGGACCCTACGAGCAGTACTTC
CDR3aa: CASSLATAGGPYEQYF

abundance: NA
j_gene: TRBJ2-1
d_gene: TRBD2
v_gene: TRBV29-1
CDR3nt: TGCAGCGTATATAGCGGGAGGGCGGGTGAGCAGTTCTTC
CDR3aa: CSVYSGRAGEQFF

abundance: NA
j_gene: TRBJ2-7
d_gene: TRBD2
v_gene: TRBV18
CDR3nt: TGTGCCAGCTCACCACCTAGCGGGGGGCTTAGCTCCTACGAGCAGTACTTC
CDR3aa: CASSPPSGGLSSYEQYF

abundance: few
j_gene: TRBJ1-3
d_gene: NA
v_gene: TRBV5-8
CDR3nt: TGTGCCAGCAGCCTGCTAAGAAACACCATATATTTT
CDR3aa: CASSLLRNTIYF

abundance: NA
j_gene: TRBJ2-1
d_gene: TRBD2
v_gene: TRBV10-3
CDR3nt: TGTGCCATCAGTGAGGACGAGGGCGGGGGTTTTTTGGATGAGCAGTTCTTC
CDR3aa: CAISEDEGGGFLDEQFF

abundance: NA
j_gene: TRBJ2-1
d_gene: TRBD2
v_gene: TRBV6-6
CDR3nt: TGTGCCAGCAGCCACGGACTAGCGGGGAATGAGCAGTTCTTC
CDR3aa: CASSHGLAGNEQFF